One sample yielded the 4 T cell receptor beta chains listed below, sequenced in a study of chemoradiotherapy in HPV16-positive cancers. Clones were read by immunoSEQ multiplex PCR, and TCRdb kept only the in-frame ones, dropping some. The table has 40,000 to 60,000 clones, about 88% seen once. This specimen was blood, taken from a patient who underwent chemoradiotherapy. These receptors were taken from a human donor with HPV-associated anogenital cancer.

V and J are TRBV19 and TRBJ2-5; D is perhaps TRBD1 (6 bases). The CDR3 sequence is 13 residues long. Deletions cut 2 bases from V and 2 bases from J, with 6 bases between. Germline assignment: CDR1 LNHDA and CDR2 SQIVND (reference sequence). DNA for the CDR3: TGTGCCAGTAGTATACAGGGGCAAGAGACCCAGTACTTC. Translating gives CASSIQGQETQYF.

The rearrangement joins TRBV7-2 to TRBJ2-5; no clear D gene. The end of the DNA is better explained by TRBJ2-7, so the J call may be wrong. The CDR3 contains 11 residues. CDR1 and CDR2 (germline): SGHTA, FQGNSA. The CDR3 DNA follows: TGTGCCAGCAGCCCAGCCTACGAGCAGTACTTC. It is translated as CASSPAYEQYF.

The J gene is TRBJ2-5, the V gene TRBV7-9, with 10 bases lining up with TRBD1. This CDR3 region has 14 residues. Germline CDR1 is SEHNR and CDR2 is FQNEAQ (reference sequence). The V and J ends lost 6 bases and 3 bases, in that order; junction bases with no gene match: 4. CDR3 amino acids: CASSSGTGEETQYF. CDR3 sequence (DNA): TGTGCCAGCAGTTCCGGGACAGGGGAAGAGACCCAGTACTTC. The full variable domain, in which reference TRBV7-9 and TRBJ2-5 provide the parts outside the CDR3, is DTGVSQNPRHKITKRGQNVTFRCDPISEHNRLYWYRQTLGQGPEFLTYFQNEAQLEKSRLLSDRFSAERPKGSFSTLEIQRTEQGDSAMYLCASSSGTGEETQYFGPGTRLLVL.

V usage is TRBV7-2 and J usage is TRBJ2-5; D is perhaps TRBD2 (5 bases). Trimming removed 5 bases from V and 5 bases from J, with 12 bases in between. This CDR3 contains 13 residues. The V gene's germline CDR1 is SGHTA and CDR2 FQGNSA. The CDR3 is CASSQWEQETQYF. The CDR3 nucleotides read TGTGCCAGCAGCCAATGGGAGCAGGAGACCCAGTACTTC.